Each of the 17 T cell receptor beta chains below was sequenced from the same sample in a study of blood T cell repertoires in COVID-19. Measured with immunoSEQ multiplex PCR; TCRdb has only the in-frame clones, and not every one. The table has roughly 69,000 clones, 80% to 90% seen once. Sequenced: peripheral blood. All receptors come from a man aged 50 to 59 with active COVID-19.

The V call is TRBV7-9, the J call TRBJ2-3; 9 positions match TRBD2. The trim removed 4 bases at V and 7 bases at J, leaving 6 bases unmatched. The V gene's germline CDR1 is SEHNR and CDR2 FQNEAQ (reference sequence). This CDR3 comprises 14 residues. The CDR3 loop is CASSWASGTYTQYF. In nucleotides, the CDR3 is TGTGCCAGCAGCTGGGCTAGCGGGACCTATACGCAGTATTTT.

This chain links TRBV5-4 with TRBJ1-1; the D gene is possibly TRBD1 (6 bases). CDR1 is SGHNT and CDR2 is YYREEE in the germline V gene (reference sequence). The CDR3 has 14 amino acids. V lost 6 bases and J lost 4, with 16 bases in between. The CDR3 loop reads CASTAKQGPTEAFF. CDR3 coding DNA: TGTGCCAGCACTGCGAAACAGGGTCCCACTGAAGCTTTCTTT.

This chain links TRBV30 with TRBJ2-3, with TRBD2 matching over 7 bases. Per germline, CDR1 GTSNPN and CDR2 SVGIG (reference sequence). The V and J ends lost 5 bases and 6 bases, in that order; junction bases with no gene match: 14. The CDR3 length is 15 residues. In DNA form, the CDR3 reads TGTGCCTGGGCTAAGGGCGGGAGACGGAGCGATACGCAGTATTTT. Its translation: CAWAKGGRRSDTQYF.

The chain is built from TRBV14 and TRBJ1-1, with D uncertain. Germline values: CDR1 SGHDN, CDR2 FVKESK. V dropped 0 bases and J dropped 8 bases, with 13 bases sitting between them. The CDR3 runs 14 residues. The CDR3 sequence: CASSQDSSRFEAFF. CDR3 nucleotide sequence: TGTGCCAGCAGCCAAGACTCCTCTCGGTTCGAAGCTTTCTTT.

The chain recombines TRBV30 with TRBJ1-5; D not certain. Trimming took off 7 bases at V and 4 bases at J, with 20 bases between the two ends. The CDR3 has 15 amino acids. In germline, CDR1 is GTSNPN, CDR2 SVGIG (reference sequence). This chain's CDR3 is CASTIGPGGNQPQHF. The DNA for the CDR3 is TGTGCCTCAACGATAGGACCGGGAGGAAATCAGCCCCAGCATTTT.

The DNA of the CDR3 is TGTGCCAGCAGTGAAGCCAGGGTGATTCAGCCCCAGCATTTT. Translated, it gives CASSEARVIQPQHF. The chain combines TRBV2 with TRBJ1-5, with a weak D call TRBD1 (5 bases). Germline V gives CDR1 SNHLY, CDR2 FYNNEI. V lost 0 bases, J lost 6 bases, and 9 bases lay in between. The CDR3 totals 14 residues. The whole variable domain, filled in from reference TRBV2 and TRBJ1-5, reads EPEVTQTPSHQVTQMGQEVILRCVPISNHLYFYWYRQILGQKVEFLVSFYNNEISEKSEIFDDQFSVERPDGSNFTLKIRSTKLEDSAMYFCASSEARVIQPQHFGDGTRLSIL.

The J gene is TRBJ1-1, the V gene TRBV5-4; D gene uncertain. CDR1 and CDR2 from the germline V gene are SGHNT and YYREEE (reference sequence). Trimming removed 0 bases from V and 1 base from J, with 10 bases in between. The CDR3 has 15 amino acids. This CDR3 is CASSLVGGQNTEAFF. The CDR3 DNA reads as TGTGCCAGCAGCTTGGTAGGCGGGCAGAACACTGAAGCTTTCTTT.

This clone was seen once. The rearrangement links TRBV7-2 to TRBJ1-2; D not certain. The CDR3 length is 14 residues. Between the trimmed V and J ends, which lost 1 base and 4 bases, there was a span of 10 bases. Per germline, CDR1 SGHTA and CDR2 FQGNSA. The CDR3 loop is CASSLGGDFYGYTF. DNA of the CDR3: TGTGCCAGCAGCTTAGGAGGCGACTTCTATGGCTACACCTTC.

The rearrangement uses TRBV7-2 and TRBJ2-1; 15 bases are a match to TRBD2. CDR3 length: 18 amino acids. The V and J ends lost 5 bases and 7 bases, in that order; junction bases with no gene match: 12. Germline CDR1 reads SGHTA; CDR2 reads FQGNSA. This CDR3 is CASSPGTSGGTKWNEQFF. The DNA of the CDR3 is TGTGCCAGCAGCCCAGGGACTAGCGGGGGGACCAAGTGGAATGAGCAGTTCTTC.

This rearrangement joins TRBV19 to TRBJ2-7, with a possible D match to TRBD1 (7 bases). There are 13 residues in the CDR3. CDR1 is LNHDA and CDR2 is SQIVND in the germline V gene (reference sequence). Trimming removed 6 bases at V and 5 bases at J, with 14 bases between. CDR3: CASRRTGGDEQYF. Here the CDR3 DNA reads TGTGCCAGTAGGCGGACAGGAGGGGACGAGCAGTACTTC.

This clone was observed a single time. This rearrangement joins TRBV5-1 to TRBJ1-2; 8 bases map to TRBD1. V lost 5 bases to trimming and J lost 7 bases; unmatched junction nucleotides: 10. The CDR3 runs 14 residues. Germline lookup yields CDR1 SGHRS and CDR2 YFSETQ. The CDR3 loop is CASSPNTGGTGYTF. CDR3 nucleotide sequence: TGCGCCAGCAGTCCAAATACAGGGGGAACTGGCTACACCTTC. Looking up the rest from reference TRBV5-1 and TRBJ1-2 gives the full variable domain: KAGVTQTPRYLIKTRGQQVTLSCSPISGHRSVSWYQQTPGQGLQFLFEYFSETQRNKGNFPGRFSGRQFSNSRSEMNVSTLELGDSALYLCASSPNTGGTGYTFGSGTRLTVV.

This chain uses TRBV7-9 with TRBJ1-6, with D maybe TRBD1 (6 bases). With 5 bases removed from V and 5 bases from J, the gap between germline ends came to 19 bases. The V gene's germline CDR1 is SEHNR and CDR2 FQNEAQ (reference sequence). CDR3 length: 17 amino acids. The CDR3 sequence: CASSDHEGDLNNSPLHF. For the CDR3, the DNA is TGTGCCAGCAGCGACCACGAGGGGGACCTCAATAATTCACCCCTCCACTTT.

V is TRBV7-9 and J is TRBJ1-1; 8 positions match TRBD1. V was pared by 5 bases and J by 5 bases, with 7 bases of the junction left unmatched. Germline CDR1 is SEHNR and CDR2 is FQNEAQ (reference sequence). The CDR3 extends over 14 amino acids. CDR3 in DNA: TGTGCCAGCAGCCAAACAGGGGGGAAGACTGAAGCTTTCTTT. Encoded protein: CASSQTGGKTEAFF.

The CDR3 coding sequence is TGTGCCAGTAGTATTCTAGCGGGGGGCGCGTCAGAGACCCAGTACTTC. As protein: CASSILAGGASETQYF. The chain combines TRBV19 with TRBJ2-5, with 11 bases lining up with TRBD2. The CDR3 extends over 16 amino acids. Germline CDR1 reads LNHDA; CDR2 reads SQIVND (reference sequence). Unmatched junction bases numbered 7, after V lost 3 bases and J lost 4 bases.

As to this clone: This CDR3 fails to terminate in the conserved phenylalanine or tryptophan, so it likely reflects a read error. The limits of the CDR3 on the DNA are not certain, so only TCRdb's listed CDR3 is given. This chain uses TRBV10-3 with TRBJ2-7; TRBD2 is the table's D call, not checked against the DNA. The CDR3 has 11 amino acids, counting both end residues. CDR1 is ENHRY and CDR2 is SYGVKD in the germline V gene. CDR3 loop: CAISEAGSTVI.

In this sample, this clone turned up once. The CDR3 loop is CASRRDRVSPGEQYF. DNA for the CDR3: TGTGCCAGCAGGAGGGACAGGGTATCTCCGGGCGAGCAGTACTTC. The chain carries TRBV6-6 and TRBJ2-7; TRBD1 aligns across 9 bases. The CDR3 contains 15 residues. Trimming cost V 6 bases and J 6 bases; bases outside gene matches: 12. Per the germline V gene, CDR1 is MNHNY and CDR2 is SVGAGI (reference sequence).

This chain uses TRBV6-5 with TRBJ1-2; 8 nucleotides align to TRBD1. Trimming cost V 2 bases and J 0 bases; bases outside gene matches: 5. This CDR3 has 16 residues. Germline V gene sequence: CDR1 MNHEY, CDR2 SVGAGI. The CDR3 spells CASSYGTGFANYGYTF. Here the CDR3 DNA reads TGTGCCAGCAGTTACGGGACAGGCTTTGCTAACTATGGCTACACCTTC.